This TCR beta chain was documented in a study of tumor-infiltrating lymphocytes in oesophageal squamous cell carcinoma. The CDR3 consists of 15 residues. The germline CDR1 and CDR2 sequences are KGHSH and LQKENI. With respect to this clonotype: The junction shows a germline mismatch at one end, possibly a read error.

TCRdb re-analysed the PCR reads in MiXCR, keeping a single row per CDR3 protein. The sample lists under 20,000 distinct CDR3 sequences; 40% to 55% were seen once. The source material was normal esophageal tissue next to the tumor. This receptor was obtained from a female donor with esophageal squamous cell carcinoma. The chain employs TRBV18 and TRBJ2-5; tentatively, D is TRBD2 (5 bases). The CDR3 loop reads CASSPHPEITGELYF. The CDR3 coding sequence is TGTGCCAGCTCACCACATCCAGAAATCACCGGGGAGCTGTATTTT.